The source of this TCR beta chain is a study of CD8 T cells in ankylosing spondylitis. Study results and caveats: A CD8+ phenotype characterized the disease-linked clones, which were relatively rare in peripheral blood. Characteristic of ankylosing spondylitis blood, it appeared, was a TCR beta motif comprising 7 to 9 highly homologous variants. In synovial fluid and blood from reactive arthritis, some motif variants were previously reported. The authors reported significant enrichment of disease-linked clones in matched ankylosing spondylitis synovial fluid.

This clonotype was counted only a few times. Its matching antigen is unknown. Making use of molecular barcodes, quantitative 5'-RACE generated TCR beta libraries. TCRdb recomputed calls from the 5' RACE reads with MiXCR, one row per CDR3 protein. Here the sample spans hundreds of thousands of distinct CDR3 sequences, more than 25% being singletons. Germline-derived CDR1 and CDR2 are LGHDT and YNNKEL (reference sequence). The CDR3 contains 14 residues. The V and J ends lost 4 bases and 0 bases respectively, with 9 bases between them. Sequencing was carried out using blood, either unsorted or a sorted T cell fraction (not recorded which). This TCR came from a male donor with ankylosing spondylitis. The chain carries TRBV3-1 and TRBJ1-1; D remains unclear. The DNA of the CDR3 is TGTGCCAGCAGCCCCCTAGGAGTGAACACTGAAGCTTTCTTT. Amino acids: CASSPLGVNTEAFF.